This T cell receptor (beta chain) was found in a study of blood T cell repertoires in COVID-19. Profiling relied on immunoSEQ multiplex PCR, and the TCRdb table lists in-frame clones only, not all of them. The sample carries hundreds of thousands of clones, 86% recorded once. The CDR3 has 11 residues. V was shortened by 5 bases and J by 7 bases, with 8 bases between the two germline ends. The germline V gene encodes CDR1 MNHEY and CDR2 SVGAGI. V is TRBV6-5 and J is TRBJ1-1, with D unclear. The specimen was peripheral blood. The TCR sequence derives from a woman in her 30s with active or convalescent COVID-19. The CDR3 loop reads CASSRTDEAFF. DNA of the CDR3: TGTGCCAGCAGTAGGACTGATGAAGCTTTCTTT.